This passage covers 29 T cell receptor beta chains from one sample sequenced in a study of T cell repertoires in cytomegalovirus infection. A single record per CDR3 protein comes from TCRdb applying MiXCR to the reads. This table holds about 310,000 distinct CDR3 sequences, about a sixth found once. The sequenced material came from PBMCs. Receptors were obtained from a human donor in good health (CMV status not recorded). Some clones in this sample may be carry-over from other donors' samples.

The genes are TRBV4-1 and TRBJ1-5, with 9 bases aligning to TRBD1. Germline lookup yields CDR1 MGHRA and CDR2 YSYEKL. The CDR3 spans 15 residues. V trimming: 0 bases; J trimming: 5 bases; junction bases outside the gene matches: 2. CDR3 nucleotide sequence: TGCGCCAGCAGCCAAGATGGGACAGGGCATCAGCCCCAGCATTTT. Its translation is CASSQDGTGHQPQHF.

The chain carries TRBV10-3 and TRBJ1-5; D not resolved. CDR1 is ENHRY and CDR2 is SYGVKD in the germline V gene. V lost 0 bases and J 0 bases, leaving 9 bases between the germline ends. The CDR3 has 16 amino acids. The CDR3 nucleotides read TGTGCCATCAGTGAGTCATCATTAAGTAGCAATCAGCCCCAGCATTTT. Translation gives CAISESSLSSNQPQHF.

The chain carries TRBV24-1 and TRBJ1-5, with D maybe TRBD1 (5 bases). Trimming stripped 4 bases from V and 7 bases from J, with 13 bases between. The CDR3 runs 14 residues. Germline V gene data show CDR1 as KGHDR and CDR2 as SFDVKD. The CDR3 loop is CATSDRAYGQPQHF. The CDR3 DNA is TGTGCCACCAGTGACAGGGCTTATGGCCAGCCCCAGCATTTT.

The chain combines TRBV28 with TRBJ2-7, with D unclear. Trimming removed 7 bases at V and 5 bases at J, with 12 bases between. CDR1 and CDR2 from the germline V gene are MDHEN and SYDVKM. The CDR3 covers 12 residues. DNA of the CDR3: TGTGCCAGCACGCAGAGTCAGAACGAGCAGTACTTC. Its protein product is CASTQSQNEQYF.

The chain carries TRBV28 and TRBJ2-5; 8 nucleotides line up with TRBD2. The germline V gene encodes CDR1 MDHEN and CDR2 SYDVKM. Losses at the gene ends were 6 bases for V and 3 bases for J; bases not matched to a gene: 9. The CDR3 is 15 amino acids. The CDR3 reads CASSTAGGAEETQYF. Written as DNA, the CDR3 is TGTGCCAGCAGCACGGCCGGGGGGGCCGAAGAGACCCAGTACTTC.

The sample holds a few counts of this clonotype. V and J are TRBV5-8 and TRBJ1-4, with TRBD1 identical over 10 bases. The V and J ends lost 4 bases and 7 bases, in that order; junction bases with no gene match: 4. CDR1 is SGHTS, CDR2 YDEGEE, per germline. CDR3 length: 14 amino acids. The CDR3 DNA is TGTGCCAGCAGCGACTGGACAGGGGGTGAAAAACTGTTTTTT. This codes for CASSDWTGGEKLFF.

This clonotype was counted at least ten times. The chain uses TRBV6-1 and TRBJ2-5; 7 bases are shared with TRBD1. This CDR3 has 14 residues. Germline V CDR1 and CDR2: MNHNS, SASEGT. The junction had 5 bases not matched to a gene; V was cut back by 6 bases and J by 1 base. CDR3 amino acids: CASRTGTAQETQYF. The DNA of the CDR3 is TGTGCCAGCAGGACCGGGACAGCCCAAGAGACCCAGTACTTC.

This clonotype was observed at least ten times. The chain couples TRBV7-2 to TRBJ1-2, with 9 bases that match TRBD1. The CDR3 is 14 amino acids. The V gene end was trimmed by 4 bases and the J gene end by 5 bases; junction bases not matched to a gene: 5. Germline CDR1 is SGHTA and CDR2 is FQGNSA. The CDR3 here is CASSSGQGGYGYTF. In nucleotides, the CDR3 is TGTGCCAGCAGCTCGGGACAGGGTGGATATGGCTACACCTTC.

This clonotype was seen only a few times. The chain uses TRBV6-2 or TRBV6-3 and TRBJ2-7; 8 nucleotides line up with TRBD2. The CDR3 runs 14 residues. The germline V gene has CDR1 MNHEY and CDR2 SVGEGT. J was trimmed by 2 bases and V by 7 bases; bases with no gene match: 7. Here the CDR3 reads CASNPRRGAYEQYF. The CDR3, as DNA: TGTGCCAGCAACCCCCGGCGGGGGGCCTACGAGCAGTACTTC.

The chain uses TRBV4-3 and TRBJ2-6, with no clear D. CDR1 is LGHNA and CDR2 is YSLEER in the germline V gene. The V end lost 1 base, the J end lost 3 bases, and 4 bases lay between the germline ends. The CDR3 has 14 amino acids. The CDR3 bases are TGCGCCAGCAGCCAAGGATATGGGGCCAACGTCCTGACTTTC. Protein product: CASSQGYGANVLTF.

This chain joins TRBV6-2 or TRBV6-3 and TRBJ1-1, with D hard to call. Germline V gene lookup returns CDR1 MNHEY and CDR2 SVGEGT. Trimming left V 5 bases short and J 1 base short, with 8 bases between. The CDR3 contains 13 residues. The CDR3 reads CASSHARNTEAFF. Written as DNA, the CDR3 is TGTGCCAGCAGTCATGCAAGGAACACTGAAGCTTTCTTT.

This clonotype was seen a handful of times. The chain is built from TRBV12-3 or TRBV12-4 and TRBJ1-3, with D possibly being TRBD1 (6 bases). The CDR3 totals 16 residues. Between the trimmed V and J ends, which lost 1 base and 4 bases, there was a span of 14 bases. CDR3: CASSLEQGAGGNTIYF. The CDR3 coding sequence is TGTGCCAGCAGTTTAGAACAGGGAGCGGGAGGAAACACCATATATTTT.

In this sample, this clonotype turned up a few times. The chain recombines TRBV28 with TRBJ1-6, with 7 bases aligning to TRBD1. The CDR3 extends over 14 amino acids. The junction had 7 bases not matched to a gene; V was cut back by 6 bases and J by 8 bases. Germline V CDR1 and CDR2: MDHEN, SYDVKM. DNA of the CDR3: TGTGCCAGCAGGGAGGGGACAGATCATTCACCCCTCCACTTT. Encoded protein: CASREGTDHSPLHF.

V gene TRBV20-1 combines with J gene TRBJ2-7; possible D gene TRBD2, 5 bases. Looked up from germline, CDR1 is DFQATT and CDR2 is SNEGSKA (reference sequence). V dropped 5 bases and J dropped 1 base, with 15 bases sitting between them. This CDR3 spans 14 amino acids. The CDR3, as DNA: TGCAGTGCTGGGAGACCTGGGGAGTCCTACGAGCAGTACTTC. It is translated as CSAGRPGESYEQYF.

This clonotype was counted only a few times. V is TRBV4-3 and J is TRBJ2-3; 13 nucleotides line up with TRBD2. Trimming took 0 bases from V and 0 from J; bases not matched to a gene: 6. The CDR3 has 19 amino acids. The germline V gene has CDR1 LGHNA and CDR2 YSLEER. CDR3 sequence reads: CASSQERTSGGASTDTQYF. CDR3 DNA: TGCGCCAGCAGCCAAGAGAGGACTAGCGGGGGCGCTAGCACAGATACGCAGTATTTT.

This clonotype was counted many times. The chain employs TRBV12-3 or TRBV12-4 and TRBJ2-1; D is undetermined. V was clipped by 6 bases and J by 6 bases, with 9 bases between them. The CDR3 runs to 12 residues. CDR3 region: CASRGPSNEQFF. The CDR3 region has the DNA TGTGCCAGCAGGGGCCCCTCCAATGAGCAGTTCTTC.

This clonotype was detected only a few times. V usage is TRBV5-1 and J usage is TRBJ2-7, with 10 bases identical to TRBD1. The length of the CDR3 is 14 residues. The germline CDR1 and CDR2 sequences are SGHRS and YFSETQ. With 2 bases clipped from V and 5 bases from J, the junction kept 4 bases outside the gene matches. The DNA of the CDR3 is TGCGCCAGCAGCTTCGACAGGGGGCAGGACGAGCAGTACTTC. Protein sequence: CASSFDRGQDEQYF.

The V gene is TRBV6-6, the J gene TRBJ2-2; D is possibly TRBD1 or TRBD2 (5 bases each). The CDR3 is made up of 16 amino acids. Germline V CDR1 and CDR2: MNHNY, SVGAGI (reference sequence). Trimming cost V 8 bases and J 6 bases, with 22 bases left between them. CDR3 protein: CASLVGAYGDAGELFF. The DNA for the CDR3 is TGTGCCAGCCTGGTCGGGGCCTACGGGGACGCCGGGGAGCTGTTTTTT.

CDR3: CASLAQLYNEQFF. The CDR3 region has the DNA TGTGCTAGTCTAGCGCAGCTCTACAATGAGCAGTTCTTC. The J gene is TRBJ2-1, the V gene TRBV12-5; tentative D call: TRBD2 (6 bases). Trimming pared 8 bases from V and 3 bases from J, leaving 11 bases between. Germline CDR1 reads LGHNT; CDR2 reads FRNRAP. CDR3 length: 13 residues.

This clonotype came up a few times. The chain carries TRBV20-1 and TRBJ1-5; D perhaps matches TRBD1 (5 bases). The V end was cut by 0 bases, the J end by 0 bases, with 12 bases between. The CDR3 is made up of 16 amino acids. CDR1 DFQATT and CDR2 SNEGSKA come from the germline V gene (reference sequence). CDR3 residues: CSARETGALSNQPQHF. The CDR3 bases are TGCAGTGCTAGAGAAACCGGGGCGCTTAGCAATCAGCCCCAGCATTTT.

This chain uses TRBV10-3 with TRBJ2-3; 7 positions match TRBD1. V shed 3 bases, J shed 5 bases, and the junction held 2 bases outside the gene matches. This CDR3 region has 13 residues. Looked up from germline, CDR1 is ENHRY and CDR2 is SYGVKD. CDR3 in amino acids: CAISESGGDTQYF. In nucleotides, the CDR3 is TGTGCCATCAGTGAATCAGGGGGAGATACGCAGTATTTT.

This chain uses TRBV20-1 with TRBJ2-7; TRBD2 matches 9 bases. V dropped 4 bases and J dropped 2; count of bases not matched to a gene: 6. Looked up from germline, CDR1 is DFQATT and CDR2 is SNEGSKA (reference sequence). The CDR3 consists of 14 residues. The CDR3 DNA follows: TGCAGTGCTACTCCTAGCGGGGCGCCCTACGAGCAGTACTTC. Protein product: CSATPSGAPYEQYF.

The genes are TRBV6-1 and TRBJ2-5; D remains ambiguous. V was trimmed by 2 bases and J by 1 base, leaving 8 bases between them. Germline CDR1 MNHNS, CDR2 SASEGT. The CDR3 length is 14 residues. CDR3 sequence reads: CASSEMGIQETQYF. The CDR3 coding sequence is TGTGCCAGCAGTGAAATGGGGATCCAAGAGACCCAGTACTTC.

V is TRBV29-1 and J is TRBJ1-4; tentative D call: TRBD1 (5 bases). This CDR3 is 13 amino acids long. Trimming shortened V by 4 bases and J by 3 bases, and 9 bases separated the two germline ends. CDR1 is SQVTM and CDR2 is ANQGSEA in the germline V gene. CDR3 residues: CSVVGEANEKLFF. The CDR3 bases are TGCAGCGTTGTAGGGGAAGCTAATGAAAAACTGTTTTTT.

Concerning this clonotype: One junction end disagrees with the germline gene, perhaps due to a read error. The chain couples TRBV4-1 to TRBJ1-5; tentatively, D is TRBD1 (6 bases). The length of the CDR3 is 16 residues. Germline lookup yields CDR1 MGHRA and CDR2 YSYEKL. The CDR3 DNA reads as TGTGCCAGCAGCCTAGGTAGGGGGGTCGACAATCAGCCCCAGCATTTT. Amino acid sequence: CASSLGRGVDNQPQHF.

This clonotype was observed many times. This chain uses TRBV7-9 with TRBJ1-5; 9 positions agree with TRBD1. The V gene's germline CDR1 is SEHNR and CDR2 FQNEAQ (reference sequence). The CDR3 totals 19 residues. V shed 5 bases, J shed 1 base, and the junction held 15 bases outside the gene matches. CDR3 loop: CASSAYPARQGDSNQPQHF. The CDR3 nucleotides are TGTGCCAGCAGCGCATATCCCGCCCGACAGGGGGACAGCAATCAGCCCCAGCATTTT.

This chain connects TRBV4-2 to TRBJ1-3; D not certain. This CDR3 is 15 amino acids long. Germline V lookup: CDR1 LGHNA, CDR2 YNFKEQ. Between the trimmed V and J ends, which lost 0 bases and 3 bases, there was a span of 9 bases. CDR3 DNA sequence: TGTGCCAGCAGCCAAGATTATACCGTTGGAAACACCATATATTTT. Amino acid sequence: CASSQDYTVGNTIYF.

This clonotype occurred many times. V usage is TRBV28 and J usage is TRBJ2-7, with D possibly matching TRBD2 (5 bases). Deletions cut 10 bases from V and 2 bases from J, with 12 bases between. Germline CDR1 and CDR2: MDHEN and SYDVKM. The CDR3 has 12 residues. The CDR3 nucleotides are TGTGCCACCCGCCCGGGAACCTACGAGCAGTACTTC. Protein sequence: CATRPGTYEQYF.

The V call is TRBV20-1, the J call TRBJ1-4; D is unclear. The germline V gene has CDR1 DFQATT and CDR2 SNEGSKA (reference sequence). This CDR3 has 16 amino acids. V was shortened by 2 bases and J by 7 bases, with 20 bases between the two germline ends. The CDR3 DNA sequence: TGCAGTGCTAGACCGCCGGGTTACAGAGTTGGTGAAAAACTGTTTTTT. This gives the protein CSARPPGYRVGEKLFF.